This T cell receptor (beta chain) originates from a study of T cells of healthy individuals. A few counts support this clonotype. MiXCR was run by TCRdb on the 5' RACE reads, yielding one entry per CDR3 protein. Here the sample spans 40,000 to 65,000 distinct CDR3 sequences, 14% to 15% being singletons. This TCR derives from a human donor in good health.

The CDR3 is CAISEPRTGLSYGYTF. DNA for the CDR3: TGTGCCATCAGTGAGCCCCGGACAGGGTTGAGCTATGGCTACACCTTC. The chain has TRBV10-3 and TRBJ1-2; 8 positions agree with TRBD1. Germline CDR1 is ENHRY and CDR2 is SYGVKD. The V and J ends lost 2 bases and 4 bases, in that order; junction bases with no gene match: 9. CDR3 length equals 16 residues.